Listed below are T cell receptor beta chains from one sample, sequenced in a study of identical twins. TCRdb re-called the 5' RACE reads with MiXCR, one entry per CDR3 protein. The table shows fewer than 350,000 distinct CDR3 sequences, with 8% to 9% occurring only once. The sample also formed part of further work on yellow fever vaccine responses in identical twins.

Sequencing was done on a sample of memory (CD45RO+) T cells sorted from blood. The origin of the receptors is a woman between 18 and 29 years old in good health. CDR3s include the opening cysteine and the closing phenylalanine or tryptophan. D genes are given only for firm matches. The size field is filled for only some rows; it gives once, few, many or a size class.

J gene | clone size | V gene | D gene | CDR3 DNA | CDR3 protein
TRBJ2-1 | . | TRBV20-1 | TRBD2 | TGCAGTACAAAACTAGCGGGAGGTCCCTCCGTAAACAATGAGCAGTTCTTC | CSTKLAGGPSVNNEQFF
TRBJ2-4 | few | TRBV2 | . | TGTGCCAGCACCAGGGACCCCAAAAACATTCAGTACTTC | CASTRDPKNIQYF
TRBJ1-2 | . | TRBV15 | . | TGTGCCACCAGCAGAGCAGGCAACTATGGCTACACCTTC | CATSRAGNYGYTF
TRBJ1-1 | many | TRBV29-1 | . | TGCAGCGCTAACCGGGGCGGCATGAACACTGAAGCTTTCTTT | CSANRGGMNTEAFF
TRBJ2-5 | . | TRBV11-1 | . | TGTGCCAGCAGCTCCCCAAGGTTGGGGGCGCGAGAGACCCAGTACTTC | CASSSPRLGARETQYF
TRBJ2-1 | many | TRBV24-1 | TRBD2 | TGTGCCACCAGTGACCTAGCGGCGGGGGAGCAGTTCTTC | CATSDLAAGEQFF
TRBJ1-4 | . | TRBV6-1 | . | TGTGCCAGCAGGATGGATTATAATGAAAAACTGTTTTTT | CASRMDYNEKLFF
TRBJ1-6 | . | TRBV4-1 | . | TGCGCCAGCAGCCAAGGGATAGCGCAGGGTCTTCGTTCACCCCTCCACTTT | CASSQGIAQGLRSPLHF
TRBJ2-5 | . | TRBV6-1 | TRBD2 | TGTGCCAGCAGTGAATATACTAGCGGGGGGGGCCCTCGAGAGACCCAGTACTTC | CASSEYTSGGGPRETQYF
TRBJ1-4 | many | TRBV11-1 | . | TGTGCCAGCAGCTTCCCCTATTCGATCGGAGGCGGAAATGAAAAACTGTTTTTT | CASSFPYSIGGGNEKLFF